Each of the 29 T cell receptor beta chains below was sequenced from the same sample in a study of beta chain features in type 1 diabetes. Study-wide points: Among all four CD4+ subsets, Type 1 diabetes patients had TCRB CDR3s that were moderately but significantly shorter.

Of the isolated RNA, all was reverse transcribed, and so the sequenced material was expressed TCRB transcripts. Clones were sequenced by immunoSEQ multiplex PCR, and TCRdb holds only the in-frame ones, with some missing. This table holds some 330,000 clones, about 12% found once. The antigens for these receptors are not known. The material sequenced was naive CD4+ T cells from blood. These receptors originate from a woman younger than 35 with type 1 diabetes.

In the case of this clone: Other nucleotide sequences from this sample produce the same CDR3. The V and J genes are TRBV29-1 and TRBJ2-1; 7 nucleotides align to TRBD2. CDR3 size: 14 residues. V trimming: 3 bases; J trimming: 0 bases; junction bases outside the gene matches: 2. Germline V gene lookup returns CDR1 SQVTM and CDR2 ANQGSEA. The CDR3: CSVDGGSSYNEQFF. The CDR3 DNA reads as TGCAGCGTTGATGGCGGGAGCTCCTACAATGAGCAGTTCTTC.

V and J are TRBV11-3 and TRBJ2-7, with D maybe TRBD2 (5 bases). Looked up from germline, CDR1 is SGHNT and CDR2 is YENEEA. The CDR3 sequence is 14 residues long. The V end lost 5 bases, the J end lost 5 bases, and 16 bases lay between the germline ends. CDR3 in amino acids: CASSATGLIDEQYF. DNA for the CDR3: TGTGCCAGCAGCGCTACCGGACTCATAGACGAGCAGTACTTC.

The chain links TRBV9 to TRBJ2-2; D gene unclear. This CDR3 has 14 amino acids. The germline V and J ends were trimmed by 4 bases and 3 bases, with 10 bases remaining between them. Germline lookup yields CDR1 SGDLS and CDR2 YYNGEE. The CDR3 DNA reads TGTGCCAGCAGCCCCAACGGGTACACCGGGGAGCTGTTTTTT. Protein sequence: CASSPNGYTGELFF.

This chain links TRBV5-4 with TRBJ1-1, with a tentative D call TRBD1 (6 bases). Germline V gene lookup returns CDR1 SGHNT and CDR2 YYREEE (reference sequence). The germline V and J ends were trimmed by 0 bases and 3 bases, with 12 bases remaining between them. The CDR3 consists of 15 residues. CDR3 nucleotide sequence: TGTGCCAGCAGCTTGGCATGGGGGCTAGACACTGAAGCTTTCTTT. Translation: CASSLAWGLDTEAFF.

This rearrangement joins TRBV18 to TRBJ2-1; 10 bases match TRBD1. The V and J ends lost 3 bases and 7 bases, in that order; junction bases with no gene match: 9. From germline, CDR1 is KGHSH and CDR2 LQKENI. The CDR3 consists of 16 residues. CDR3 DNA: TGTGCCAGCTCACCGGCGGGACAGGGGTACAATAATGAGCAGTTCTTC. It is translated as CASSPAGQGYNNEQFF.

This clone was counted a few times. The genes are TRBV28 and TRBJ2-7, with unresolved D. The germline CDR1 and CDR2 sequences are MDHEN and SYDVKM. This CDR3 is 11 amino acids long. Trimming took 2 bases from V and 12 from J, leaving 11 bases between them. The CDR3, as DNA: TGTGCCAGCAGTTTACTAGGCCAGCCGTACTTC. Its protein is CASSLLGQPYF. The variable domain in full, completed from reference TRBV28 and TRBJ2-7, reads DVKVTQSSRYLVKRTGEKVFLECVQDMDHENMFWYRQDPGLGLRLIYFSYDVKMKEKGDIPEGYSVSREKKERFSLILESASTNQTSMYLCASSLLGQPYFGPGTRLTVT.

The chain has TRBV13 and TRBJ1-3; D is unresolved. The CDR3 totals 15 residues. Germline CDR1 is PRHDT and CDR2 is FYEKMQ (reference sequence). Trimming stripped 5 bases from V and 0 bases from J, with 11 bases between. The CDR3 coding sequence is TGTGCCAGCAGCGCGACTTCCAACTCTGGAAACACCATATATTTT. Protein: CASSATSNSGNTIYF.

This chain joins TRBV14 and TRBJ2-7, with 9 bases identical to TRBD1. The CDR3 covers 15 residues. Germline V gives CDR1 SGHDN, CDR2 FVKESK. V gave up 4 bases and J gave up 3 bases; unmatched junction bases: 7. The DNA for the CDR3 is TGTGCCAGCAGCCGCTTGACAGGGGGTCGCTACGAGCAGTACTTC. Translation gives CASSRLTGGRYEQYF. The entire variable domain, with the rest obtained from reference TRBV14 and TRBJ2-7, is as follows: EAGVTQFPSHSVIEKGQTVTLRCDPISGHDNLYWYRRVMGKEIKFLLHFVKESKQDESGMPNNRFLAERTGGTYSTLKVQPAELEDSGVYFCASSRLTGGRYEQYFGPGTRLTVT.

This clone has more than one count but fewer than ten. The J gene is TRBJ2-2, the V gene TRBV4-3; possibly TRBD1 for D (5 bases). The CDR3 has 16 residues. Germline assignment: CDR1 LGHNA and CDR2 YSLEER. V lost 0 bases and J lost 5, with 13 bases in between. The CDR3 coding sequence is TGCGCCAGCAGCCAAGACAAAGGGGCTTTTACCGGGGAGCTGTTTTTT. It codes for CASSQDKGAFTGELFF.

This clone has only a few counts. The chain combines TRBV5-1 with TRBJ2-4; a weak D match, TRBD1 (5 bases). CDR1 and CDR2 (germline): SGHRS, YFSETQ. This CDR3 spans 15 amino acids. V was trimmed by 0 bases and J by 8 bases, leaving 15 bases between them. The CDR3, as DNA: TGCGCCAGCAGCTTGGGGTTCAGGGAATCGGACATTCAGTACTTC. Its protein is CASSLGFRESDIQYF.

This clone was observed a handful of times. The V gene is TRBV7-2, the J gene TRBJ2-1, with 12 bases matching TRBD2. The trim removed 1 base at V and 10 bases at J, leaving 5 bases unmatched. Germline values: CDR1 SGHTA, CDR2 FQGNSA. The length of the CDR3 is 15 residues. The CDR3 loop is CASSLGRLAGEEQFF. The CDR3 DNA reads TGTGCCAGCAGCTTAGGCCGACTAGCGGGAGAGGAGCAGTTCTTC.

This clone was observed a single time. V and J are TRBV12-2 and TRBJ1-6; TRBD1, as called in the table, went unchecked against the DNA. TRBV12-2 is classified as a pseudogene. The CDR3 is made up of 13 amino acids. CDR3 in amino acids: CASRDTFTCWLHF. In DNA, the CDR3 is TGTGCAAGTCGCGACACCTTCACCTGTTGGCTCCACTTT.

This clone was seen more than once but under ten times. The chain carries TRBV7-9 and TRBJ1-1; no clear D. The CDR3 has 11 residues. Trimming shortened V by 2 bases and J by 10 bases, and 8 bases separated the two germline ends. Germline values: CDR1 SEHNR, CDR2 FQNEAQ (reference sequence). The CDR3: CASSLNYGAFF. In DNA form, the CDR3 reads TGTGCCAGCAGCTTAAACTACGGAGCTTTCTTT.

This clone appeared a few times. The chain uses TRBV28 and TRBJ2-2; TRBD2 is a possible D gene (5 bases). V lost 7 bases, J lost 7 bases, and 16 bases lay in between. The CDR3 loop spans 14 amino acids. The germline gives CDR1 MDHEN, CDR2 SYDVKM. CDR3 DNA: TGTGCCAGCATTGTGGCAGACGGAGGCGGGGAGCTGTTTTTT. Its protein product is CASIVADGGGELFF.

The V gene is TRBV9, the J gene TRBJ1-2, with 9 bases that match TRBD1. V trimming: 3 bases; J trimming: 5 bases; junction bases outside the gene matches: 8. Germline CDR1 is SGDLS and CDR2 is YYNGEE. The CDR3 loop spans 15 amino acids. The CDR3 bases are TGTGCCAGCAGCGGTGGCGGGACAGGGACGTATGGCTACACCTTC. Translation gives CASSGGGTGTYGYTF.

A few counts support this clone. V usage is TRBV2 and J usage is TRBJ1-1; a weak D match, TRBD1 (5 bases). This CDR3 has 13 residues. In germline, CDR1 is SNHLY, CDR2 FYNNEI. V shed 6 bases and J shed 0 bases, with 8 bases lying between them. The CDR3 sequence: CASRTDMNTEAFF. The CDR3, as DNA: TGTGCCAGCAGGACAGATATGAACACTGAAGCTTTCTTT.

This clone was detected only a few times. The chain is built from TRBV30 and TRBJ2-3; TRBD2 matches at 12 bases. CDR1 and CDR2 (germline): GTSNPN, SVGIG (reference sequence). CDR3 length: 16 residues. After removal of 4 bases from V and 6 bases from J, the junction contained 11 bases not matched to a gene. The CDR3 region has the DNA TGTGCCTGGACCTCCGGACTAGCGGGGCGGCGGGATACGCAGTATTTT. It codes for CAWTSGLAGRRDTQYF.

This chain uses TRBV7-9 with TRBJ2-2, with TRBD1 matching over 8 bases. The CDR3 extends over 15 amino acids. Unmatched junction bases numbered 10, after V lost 6 bases and J lost 7 bases. Germline V gives CDR1 SEHNR, CDR2 FQNEAQ (reference sequence). CDR3 coding DNA: TGTGCCAGCAGAGACAGGGGCCACCTAGGCGGGGAGCTGTTTTTT. It yields the protein CASRDRGHLGGELFF.

This clone was found a few times. The gene calls are TRBV30 and TRBJ2-1; D is uncertain. The CDR3 length is 13 residues. CDR1 and CDR2 from the germline V gene are GTSNPN and SVGIG (reference sequence). Trimming removed 0 bases at V and 4 bases at J, with 7 bases between. CDR3 region: CAWSVRLYNEQFF. The CDR3, as DNA: TGTGCCTGGAGTGTACGACTTTACAATGAGCAGTTCTTC. Supplemented by reference TRBV30 and TRBJ2-1, the full variable domain reads SQTIHQWPATLVQPVGSPLSLECTVEGTSNPNLYWYRQAAGRGLQLLFYSVGIGQISSEVPQNLSASRPQDRQFILSSKKLLLSDSGFYLCAWSVRLYNEQFFGPGTRLTVL.

This clone was picked up a small number of times. The rearrangement uses TRBV7-2 and TRBJ2-4; D perhaps matches TRBD2 (5 bases). V shed 0 bases and J shed 5 bases, with 14 bases lying between them. Looked up from germline, CDR1 is SGHTA and CDR2 is FQGNSA. The CDR3 has 16 residues. The DNA of the CDR3 is TGTGCCAGCAGCTTAGCGCAGGCGACTATCCAAAACATTCAGTACTTC. Translated, it gives CASSLAQATIQNIQYF.

This chain uses TRBV27 with TRBJ2-7; possible D gene TRBD1, 5 bases. Trimming left V 7 bases short and J 1 base short, with 17 bases between. Germline assignment: CDR1 MNHEY and CDR2 SMNVEV (reference sequence). The CDR3 runs to 15 residues. The CDR3 loop is CASTLPTGLSYEQYF. The CDR3 nucleotides read TGTGCCAGCACTCTCCCCACAGGCTTATCCTACGAGCAGTACTTC.

This clone has only a few counts. The rearrangement joins TRBV5-4 to TRBJ2-3; D call uncertain. Germline assignment: CDR1 SGHNT and CDR2 YYREEE (reference sequence). This CDR3 is 12 amino acids long. Trimming left V 4 bases short and J 7 bases short, with 10 bases between. The CDR3: CASSPSMYTQYF. The CDR3 coding sequence is TGTGCCAGCAGCCCCAGTATGTATACGCAGTATTTT.

This clone appeared a few times. The chain employs TRBV11-2 and TRBJ2-1, with D unresolved. This CDR3 is built from 11 residues. V was shortened by 5 bases and J by 4 bases, with 3 bases between the two germline ends. Germline V gives CDR1 SGHAT, CDR2 FQNNGV. CDR3 nucleotides: TGTGCCAGCAGCCCATACAATGAGCAGTTCTTC. Encoded protein: CASSPYNEQFF.

The V gene is TRBV6-5, the J gene TRBJ2-7, with D unresolved. The germline gives CDR1 MNHEY, CDR2 SVGAGI. V was pared by 2 bases and J by 2 bases, with 7 bases between. This CDR3 comprises 13 residues. The CDR3 reads CASSYGQTYEQYF. The CDR3 DNA follows: TGTGCCAGCAGTTACGGGCAGACCTACGAGCAGTACTTC.

The chain couples TRBV7-3 to TRBJ1-2; 10 positions agree with TRBD1. The germline V gene has CDR1 SGHTA and CDR2 FQGTGA. The junction had 0 bases not matched to a gene; V was cut back by 3 bases and J by 2 bases. This CDR3 region has 14 residues. CDR3 nucleotide sequence: TGTGCCAGCAGCTTGGACAGGGGGAACTATGGCTACACCTTC. Residues: CASSLDRGNYGYTF.

This clone came up a few times. The rearrangement joins TRBV4-3 to TRBJ2-5; D possibly corresponds to TRBD2 (7 bases). Trimming left V 5 bases short and J 5 bases short, with 15 bases between. The CDR3 spans 14 residues. CDR1 and CDR2 (germline): LGHNA, YSLEER. CDR3 loop: CASSVGGVPETQYF. The CDR3 coding sequence is TGCGCCAGCAGCGTAGGGGGGGTTCCTGAGACCCAGTACTTC.

The V gene is TRBV7-3, the J gene TRBJ1-1; maybe TRBD1 (5 bases). V was cut by 5 bases and J by 9 bases, with 16 bases left in between. In germline, CDR1 is SGHTA, CDR2 FQGTGA. CDR3 length: 13 residues. The CDR3 loop reads CASSGASFLKAFF. The CDR3 bases are TGTGCCAGCAGCGGGGCAAGTTTCCTCAAAGCTTTCTTT. The full variable domain, with the rest looked up from reference TRBV7-3 and TRBJ1-1, is GAGVSQTPSNKVTEKGKYVELRCDPISGHTALYWYRQSLGQGPEFLIYFQGTGAADDSGLPNDRFFAVRPEGSVSTLKIQRTERGDSAVYLCASSGASFLKAFFGQGTRLTVV.

The rearrangement uses TRBV7-8 and TRBJ1-3; D is unclear. Germline assignment: CDR1 SGHVS and CDR2 FQNEAQ. The CDR3 extends over 14 amino acids. The ends were cut back, 3 bases at V and 0 bases at J, with 6 bases in the middle. The CDR3, as DNA: TGTGCCAGCAGCTTCGGGGTCTCTGGAAACACCATATATTTT. Its protein is CASSFGVSGNTIYF.

In its sample, this clone was seen a few times. This sequence joins TRBV5-4 and TRBJ2-3, with 7 bases fitting TRBD1. This CDR3 is 15 amino acids long. The trim removed 4 bases at V and 1 base at J, leaving 6 bases unmatched. CDR1 and CDR2 (germline): SGHNT, YYREEE (reference sequence). CDR3 nucleotides: TGTGCCAGCAGCGAGGGACAGCGCGGCACAGATACGCAGTATTTT. Amino acids: CASSEGQRGTDTQYF.